This T cell receptor beta chain was observed in a study of blood T cell repertoires in COVID-19. Study summary: The origin of the acute and convalescent COVID-19 samples was the United States, Italy and Spain. T cells, B-cell-depleted T cells, or PBMCs supplied cDNA or gDNA.

Authors' analysis steps: Scientists estimated how many nucleated cells there were by amplifying reference gene primers. Assay: immunoSEQ multiplex PCR; the TCRdb copy retains only in-frame clones and omits some. V and J calls plus clone size are reproduced from that table; the DNA served to infer D and trimming. The sample has approximately 120,000 clones; around four fifths are singletons. From germline, CDR1 is LGHDT and CDR2 YNNKEL (reference sequence). The CDR3 covers 15 residues. V shed 4 bases, J shed 7 bases, and the junction held 11 bases outside the gene matches. This receptor was obtained from a man aged 55 to 70 with acute or convalescent COVID-19. V gene TRBV3-1 (or the pseudogene TRBV3-2) combines with J gene TRBJ1-2, with TRBD1 matching over 8 bases. The sample was peripheral blood. CDR3 protein: CASSPLRRGHFGYTF. For the CDR3, the DNA is TGTGCCAGCAGCCCTCTCCGCAGGGGGCATTTTGGCTACACCTTC.